Presented here are 17 T cell receptor beta chains from one specimen sequenced in a study of blood T cell repertoires in COVID-19. Sequenced by immunoSEQ multiplex PCR; TCRdb stores in-frame clones only, minus some. Here the sample spans 250,000 or so clones, about 86% being singletons. The specimen sequenced was peripheral blood. Receptors were obtained from an elderly man with acute or convalescent COVID-19.

The genes are TRBV23-1 and TRBJ2-7; tentatively, D is TRBD2 (7 bases). TRBV23-1 is an ORF, with its function uncertain. The V and J ends lost 6 bases and 5 bases respectively, with 17 bases between them. The CDR3 is made up of 14 amino acids. The CDR3 coding sequence is TGCGCCAGCAGGCTGGCGAGGGGGGGACACGAGCAGTACTTC. It translates to CASRLARGGHEQYF.

V usage is TRBV6-5 and J usage is TRBJ2-2; possible D gene TRBD2, 6 bases. Germline V CDR1 and CDR2: MNHEY, SVGAGI. V gave up 0 bases and J gave up 2 bases, with 10 bases separating them. The CDR3 runs 16 residues. CDR3 bases: TGTGCCAGCAGTTACTCAGGGACTGTAAACACCGGGGAGCTGTTTTTT. It encodes CASSYSGTVNTGELFF.

The chain joins TRBV3-1 (or the pseudogene TRBV3-2) to TRBJ1-5; TRBD1 matches at 9 bases. With 3 bases clipped from V and 7 bases from J, the junction kept 7 bases outside the gene matches. The CDR3 covers 15 residues. Germline CDR1 LGHDT, CDR2 YNNKEL (reference sequence). In nucleotides, the CDR3 is TGTGCCAGCAGCCACGGGACAGGGCGTGTACAGCCCCAGCATTTT. Residues: CASSHGTGRVQPQHF.

This clone has only one observation. The rearrangement uses TRBV24-1 and TRBJ2-2; weak D call: TRBD1 (7 bases). Trimming shortened V by 5 bases and J by 6 bases, and 15 bases separated the two germline ends. Germline CDR1 is KGHDR and CDR2 is SFDVKD. The CDR3 runs to 15 residues. CDR3 sequence reads: CATSGGQGGPGELFF. The CDR3 bases are TGTGCCACCAGTGGGGGGCAGGGGGGACCCGGGGAGCTGTTTTTT.

The gene calls are TRBV5-8 and TRBJ1-5; a weak D match, TRBD1 (6 bases). V was trimmed by 6 bases and J by 3 bases, leaving 16 bases between them. The CDR3 extends over 15 amino acids. Germline V CDR1 and CDR2: SGHTS, YDEGEE. Here the CDR3 DNA reads TGTGCCAGCAACCCCACGCGACAGGTCAATCAGCCCCAGCATTTT. Translation: CASNPTRQVNQPQHF.

A few counts support this clone. The chain employs TRBV19 and TRBJ2-7, with D unclear. Germline CDR1 reads LNHDA; CDR2 reads SQIVND (reference sequence). The CDR3 has 14 residues. Between the trimmed V and J ends, which lost 5 bases and 0 bases, there was a span of 11 bases. CDR3: CASSSVHSSYEQYF. The CDR3 DNA sequence: TGTGCCAGTAGTTCCGTACACAGCTCCTACGAGCAGTACTTC. Full variable domain (rest looked up from reference TRBV19 and TRBJ2-7): DGGITQSPKYLFRKEGQNVTLSCEQNLNHDAMYWYRQDPGQGLRLIYYSQIVNDFQKGDIAEGYSVSREKKESFPLTVTSAQKNPTAFYLCASSSVHSSYEQYFGPGTRLTVT.

The chain joins TRBV30 to TRBJ2-1, with TRBD2 matching over 7 bases. The CDR3 consists of 15 residues. Unmatched junction bases numbered 3, after V lost 0 bases and J lost 1 base. Germline V gene lookup returns CDR1 GTSNPN and CDR2 SVGIG (reference sequence). CDR3 residues: CAWSVKGGSYNEQFF. CDR3 nucleotide sequence: TGTGCCTGGAGTGTGAAGGGAGGGTCCTACAATGAGCAGTTCTTC.

The rearrangement joins TRBV6-5 to TRBJ2-7; 7 bases match TRBD2. Germline CDR1 reads MNHEY; CDR2 reads SVGAGI. The CDR3 contains 15 residues. V lost 4 bases and J lost 2; bases outside the gene matches: 8. For the CDR3, the DNA is TGTGCCAGCAGTTCCATACGGGGGGTCCCCTACGAGCAGTACTTC. This gives the protein CASSSIRGVPYEQYF.

This chain connects TRBV30 to TRBJ2-3; weak D call: TRBD2 (5 bases). Germline V gives CDR1 GTSNPN, CDR2 SVGIG (reference sequence). The CDR3 runs to 18 residues. Trimming removed 0 bases from V and 2 bases from J, with 21 bases in between. The DNA for the CDR3 is TGTGCCTGGAGTGTACCGATCCGTATGAGGGCCCACACAGATACGCAGTATTTT. Translation: CAWSVPIRMRAHTDTQYF. Complete variable domain (other parts from reference TRBV30 and TRBJ2-3): SQTIHQWPATLVQPVGSPLSLECTVEGTSNPNLYWYRQAAGRGLQLLFYSVGIGQISSEVPQNLSASRPQDRQFILSSKKLLLSDSGFYLCAWSVPIRMRAHTDTQYFGPGTRLTVL.

V and J are TRBV2 and TRBJ1-2; TRBD1 agrees at 8 bases. V lost 6 bases, J lost 4 bases, and 16 bases stayed unmatched. This CDR3 comprises 17 residues. The germline CDR1 and CDR2 sequences are SNHLY and FYNNEI. The CDR3 coding sequence is TGTGCCAGCAGACAACGGGACAGGAGGTACGGATCCTATGGCTACACCTTC. Its translation is CASRQRDRRYGSYGYTF.

V gene TRBV3-1 (or the pseudogene TRBV3-2) combines with J gene TRBJ2-5; D ambiguous. Germline V gene lookup returns CDR1 LGHDT and CDR2 YNNKEL (reference sequence). Trimming left V 4 bases short and J 10 bases short, with 19 bases between. The CDR3 has 14 amino acids. CDR3 region: CASSRHRQSPGQYF. CDR3 coding DNA: TGTGCCAGCAGCCGCCATCGCCAGTCACCGGGCCAGTACTTC.

The chain carries TRBV18 and TRBJ1-6; tentative D call: TRBD1 (6 bases). The V end was cut by 3 bases, the J end by 12 bases, with 12 bases between. The CDR3 covers 13 residues. The germline CDR1 and CDR2 sequences are KGHSH and LQKENI. CDR3 residues: CASSPQDRQPLHF. DNA of the CDR3: TGTGCCAGCTCACCCCAAGACAGGCAACCCCTCCACTTT.

This clone was picked up a small number of times. The chain recombines TRBV7-6 with TRBJ1-2, with D maybe TRBD1 (5 bases). Per the germline V gene, CDR1 is SGHVS and CDR2 is FNYEAQ. There are 12 residues in the CDR3. V was trimmed by 5 bases and J by 9 bases, leaving 13 bases between them. The CDR3 region is CASSNVRGSYTF. The DNA of the CDR3 is TGTGCCAGCAGCAACGTAAGGGGTAGCTACACCTTC.

V usage is TRBV5-5 and J usage is TRBJ2-7, with D possibly TRBD1 on 8 matching bases. Germline V gene lookup returns CDR1 SGHKS and CDR2 YYEKEE (reference sequence). Trimming took off 0 bases at V and 2 bases at J, with 15 bases between the two ends. The CDR3 has 16 residues. CDR3 in amino acids: CASSLEGGTGPYEQYF. Here the CDR3 DNA reads TGTGCCAGCAGCTTGGAGGGAGGGACAGGCCCCTACGAGCAGTACTTC. The full variable domain, completed using reference TRBV5-5 and TRBJ2-7, is DAGVTQSPTHLIKTRGQQVTLRCSPISGHKSVSWYQQVLGQGPQFIFQYYEKEERGRGNFPDRFSARQFPNYSSELNVNALLLGDSALYLCASSLEGGTGPYEQYFGPGTRLTVT.

The chain couples TRBV5-6 to TRBJ1-1; TRBD1 matches at 12 bases. Unmatched junction bases numbered 11, after V lost 0 bases and J lost 2 bases. Germline loops: CDR1 SGHDT, CDR2 YYEEEE. The CDR3 consists of 19 residues. The DNA of the CDR3 is TGTGCCAGCAGCTTGGGCGTGGGACAGGGGGCAACGATAAACACTGAAGCTTTCTTT. Protein sequence: CASSLGVGQGATINTEAFF.

The chain joins TRBV12-5 to TRBJ2-7; TRBD2 agrees at 7 bases. Germline CDR1 and CDR2: LGHNT and FRNRAP. The CDR3 consists of 14 residues. V lost 1 base, J lost 5 bases, and 5 bases stayed unmatched. The CDR3 spells CASGLAGLADEQYF. The CDR3 nucleotides read TGTGCTAGTGGTTTGGCTGGCCTAGCGGACGAGCAGTACTTC.

V usage is TRBV5-6 and J usage is TRBJ2-7; D possibly corresponds to TRBD1 (5 bases). The ends were cut back, 3 bases at V and 2 bases at J, with 15 bases in the middle. This CDR3 region has 15 residues. Germline loops: CDR1 SGHDT, CDR2 YYEEEE. The CDR3 reads CASSSRQLLTYEQYF. The CDR3 DNA reads as TGTGCCAGCAGCTCACGACAGCTTTTGACCTACGAGCAGTACTTC.